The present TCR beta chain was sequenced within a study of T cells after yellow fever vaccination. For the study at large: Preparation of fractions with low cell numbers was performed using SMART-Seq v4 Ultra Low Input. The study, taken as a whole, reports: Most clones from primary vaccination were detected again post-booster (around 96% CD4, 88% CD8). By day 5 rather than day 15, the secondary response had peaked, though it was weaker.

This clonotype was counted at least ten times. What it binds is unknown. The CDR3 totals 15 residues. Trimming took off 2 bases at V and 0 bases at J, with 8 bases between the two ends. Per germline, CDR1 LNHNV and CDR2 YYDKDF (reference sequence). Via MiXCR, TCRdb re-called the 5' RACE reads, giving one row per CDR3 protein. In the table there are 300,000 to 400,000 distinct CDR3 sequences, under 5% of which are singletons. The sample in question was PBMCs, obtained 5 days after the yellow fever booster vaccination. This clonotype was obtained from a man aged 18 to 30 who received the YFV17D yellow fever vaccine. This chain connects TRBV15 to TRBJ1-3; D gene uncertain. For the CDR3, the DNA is TGTGCCACCAGCAGAAACAGACCCTCTGGAAACACCATATATTTT. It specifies CATSRNRPSGNTIYF.